This is a list of T cell receptor beta chains from one sample in a study of blood T cell repertoires in COVID-19. The protocol was immunoSEQ multiplex PCR, while the TCRdb copy is restricted to in-frame clones and leaves out a portion. The sample has around 200,000 clones, about 88% seen once. Sequenced input: peripheral blood. These TCRs come from a middle-aged man with acute or convalescent COVID-19. CDR3s include the opening cysteine and the closing phenylalanine or tryptophan. A D gene is named only where the DNA matches it firmly. For some rows the clone size is stated as once, few or many, or as a class when expanded; others skip it.

TRBD2 | TRBJ2-1 | TRBV24-1 | - | TGTGCCACCACGGGACTAGCGGGAGGGATAGGGCTTGAGCAGTTCTTC | CATTGLAGGIGLEQFF
TRBD1 | TRBJ1-5 | TRBV7-9 | - | TGTGCCAGCAGCCCCCCCGGGACAGGAAATCAGCCCCAGCATTTT | CASSPPGTGNQPQHF
- | TRBJ2-7 | TRBV5-1 | - | TGCGCCAGCAGTACCGGGGGATACGAGCAGTACTTC | CASSTGGYEQYF
- | TRBJ2-1 | TRBV30 | - | TGTGCCTGGAGTGTACGACTCCTCGGTGGGAATGAGCAGTTCTTC | CAWSVRLLGGNEQFF
TRBD2 | TRBJ2-4 | TRBV13 | - | TGTGCCAGCAGCTTAAAGCGGGGGGTGGCCAAAAACATTCAGTACTTC | CASSLKRGVAKNIQYF
TRBD1 | TRBJ2-2 | TRBV2 | - | TGTGCCAGCAGGGGCCCCCGGACAGGAAACACCGGGGAGCTGTTTTTT | CASRGPRTGNTGELFF
TRBD1 | TRBJ2-3 | TRBV6-1 | - | TGTGCCAGCAGTGTACGGACAGGGGGTCTAGGCACAGATACGCAGTATTTT | CASSVRTGGLGTDTQYF
- | TRBJ2-5 | TRBV7-9 | - | TGTGCCAGCAGCTTAGCGATGACAAGAGAGACCCAGTACTTC | CASSLAMTRETQYF
TRBD2 | TRBJ2-1 | TRBV4-2 | - | TGTGCCAGCAGCCAAGATCTAGCGGGAGCCAGCTACAATGAGCAGTTCTTC | CASSQDLAGASYNEQFF
TRBD2 | TRBJ2-1 | TRBV30 | - | TGTGCCTGGAGTGGGAATAGGCGGGCCGGGAGGTATGAGCAGTTCTTC | CAWSGNRRAGRYEQFF
TRBD2 | TRBJ2-7 | TRBV11-2 | - | TGTGCCAGCAGCTTAGTTGGGGGGGCCTACGAGCAGTACTTC | CASSLVGGAYEQYF
TRBD2 | TRBJ2-1 | TRBV7-6 | - | TGTGCCAGCAGCGGGGGACTCGCGGGGGGGAATGAGCAGTTCTTC | CASSGGLAGGNEQFF
TRBD1 | TRBJ1-6 | TRBV6-5 | - | TGTGCCAGCAGTTCCAGGGGGCTAGATAATTCACCCCTCCACTTT | CASSSRGLDNSPLHF
TRBD2 | TRBJ2-1 | TRBV2 | once | TGTGCCAGCAGGGGACTAGCGGGAGCTTACAATGAGCAGTTCTTC | CASRGLAGAYNEQFF
TRBD1 | TRBJ1-1 | TRBV5-1 | - | TGCGCCAGCAGCGGGGACAGGGCGATGAACACTGAAGCTTTCTTT | CASSGDRAMNTEAFF
- | TRBJ2-1 | TRBV6-5 | once | TGTGCCAGCAGTTACTCAGGGGAAGGGCAGTTCTTC | CASSYSGEGQFF
TRBD1 | TRBJ2-7 | TRBV7-9 | once | TGTGCCAGCAGCTCACAGGGGAACGAGCAGTACTTC | CASSSQGNEQYF
TRBD2 | TRBJ2-3 | TRBV4-1 | - | TGCGCCAGCAGCCGGACTAGCGGGAGCCCAGATACGCAGTATTTT | CASSRTSGSPDTQYF
TRBD2 | TRBJ2-5 | TRBV2 | - | TGTGCTCTGGGAGCGGGGGAAAGGGAGACCCAGTACTTC | CALGAGERETQYF
- | TRBJ2-6 | TRBV4-3 | - | TGCGCCAGCAGCCAACAGGGATCTGGGGCCAACGTCCTGACTTTC | CASSQQGSGANVLTF
- | TRBJ2-1 | TRBV2 | - | TGTGCCAGCAGTGAAGGCGAGTCAGGGAATGAGCAGTTCTTC | CASSEGESGNEQFF
TRBD1 | TRBJ2-2 | TRBV3-1/TRBV3-2 | - | TGTGCCAGCAGCCAAAGGAGGCCGGGGCAGGGGGCGGGCACCGGGGAGCTGTTTTTT | CASSQRRPGQGAGTGELFF
- | TRBJ2-7 | TRBV20-1 | - | TGCAGTGCCGCGGACTACGAGCAGTACTTC | CSAADYEQYF
TRBD2 | TRBJ2-1 | TRBV19 | - | TGTGCCAGTAAGGGCCGGGGGGGCAGCTACAATGAGCAGTTCTTC | CASKGRGGSYNEQFF
- | TRBJ1-1 | TRBV10-1 | - | TGCGCCAGCAGTGAAACCTGGGGGGGCACTGAAGCTTTCTTT | CASSETWGGTEAFF
- | TRBJ2-3 | TRBV5-1 | - | TGCGCCAGCAGCTGGGGTAGGGGTTCGGATACGCAGTATTTT | CASSWGRGSDTQYF
TRBD1 | TRBJ1-2 | TRBV4-1 | few | TGCGCCAGCAGCCAAGACACCGGGACAGGGAGCATCTATGGCTACACCTTC | CASSQDTGTGSIYGYTF
- | TRBJ1-2 | TRBV7-6 | - | TGTGCCAGCAGCCCGGATTTGGGGACTGGGGGCTACACCTTC | CASSPDLGTGGYTF
- | TRBJ2-1 | TRBV11-3 | few | TGTGCCAGCAGCTCCAGGACAGACAATGAGCAGTTCTTC | CASSSRTDNEQFF
- | TRBJ1-5 | TRBV2 | - | TGTGCCAGCAGCGGAGCTAACAGCAATCAGCCCCAGCATTTT | CASSGANSNQPQHF
TRBD1 | TRBJ1-4 | TRBV30 | - | TGTGCCTGGAACAGGGGAACTAATGAAAAACTGTTTTTT | CAWNRGTNEKLFF
- | TRBJ2-5 | TRBV15 | - | TGTGCCACCAGCCTTAGCGGTATGAGGGAGACCCAGTACTTC | CATSLSGMRETQYF
TRBD1 | TRBJ1-5 | TRBV28 | - | TGTGCCAGCATAACAGGGGTCTATCAGCCCCAGCATTTT | CASITGVYQPQHF
TRBD1 | TRBJ2-7 | TRBV7-9 | once | TGTGCCAGCAGCCGGCCGGGACAGTCCCCCATCGAGCAGTACTTC | CASSRPGQSPIEQYF
- | TRBJ2-5 | TRBV18 | - | TGTGCCAGCTCACAGGAGGTAGGGTACCAAGAGACCCAGTACTTC | CASSQEVGYQETQYF
TRBD2 | TRBJ2-7 | TRBV6-5 | - | TGTGCCAGCAGTTACTCAACTAGCGGGCTCTACGAGCAGTACTTC | CASSYSTSGLYEQYF
- | TRBJ2-7 | TRBV5-1 | - | TGCGCCAGCAGCAATTACGGGGATTTCTACGAGCAGTACTTC | CASSNYGDFYEQYF
TRBD1 | TRBJ2-3 | TRBV4-3 | - | TGCGCCAGCAGCCATGTAGGCCCCGGGACAGGGGGCTCAGATACGCAGTATTTT | CASSHVGPGTGGSDTQYF
- | TRBJ1-1 | TRBV7-9 | - | TGTGCCAGCAGCTTGACACTCACGAACACTGAAGCTTTCTTT | CASSLTLTNTEAFF
- | TRBJ2-1 | TRBV6-5 | many | TGTGCCAGCGGTTTTGGGGGCTACTACAATGAGCAGTTCTTC | CASGFGGYYNEQFF
- | TRBJ1-2 | TRBV25-1 | - | TGTGCCAGCAGTGATAACAATAACTATGGCTACACCTTC | CASSDNNNYGYTF
- | TRBJ2-1 | TRBV27 | - | TGTGCCAGCAGTTTAAGGTGGAGCTCCGGGAACAATGAGCAGTTCTTC | CASSLRWSSGNNEQFF
TRBD1 | TRBJ1-2 | TRBV6-6 | few | TGTGCCAGCAGGCCGGGACAGGGGATTGGCTACACCTTC | CASRPGQGIGYTF
TRBD2 | TRBJ2-2 | TRBV27 | - | TGTGCCAGCAGTTTGGCGGGAGTCTGGACCGGGGAGCTGTTTTTT | CASSLAGVWTGELFF
TRBD1 | TRBJ1-1 | TRBV7-6 | - | TGTGCCAGCAGCTTTGGGACAGGGGATGGGACTGAAGCTTTCTTT | CASSFGTGDGTEAFF